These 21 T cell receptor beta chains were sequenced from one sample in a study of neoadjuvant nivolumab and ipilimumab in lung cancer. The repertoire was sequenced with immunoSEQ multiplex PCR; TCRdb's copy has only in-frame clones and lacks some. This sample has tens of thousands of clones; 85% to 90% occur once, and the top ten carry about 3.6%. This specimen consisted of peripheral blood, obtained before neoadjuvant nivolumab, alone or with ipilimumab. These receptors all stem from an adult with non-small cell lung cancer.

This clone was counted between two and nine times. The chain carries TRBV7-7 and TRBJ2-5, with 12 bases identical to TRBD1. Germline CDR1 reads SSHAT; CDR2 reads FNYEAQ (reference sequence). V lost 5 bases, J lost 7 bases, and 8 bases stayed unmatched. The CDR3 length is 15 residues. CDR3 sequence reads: CASSTGGQGAGTQYF. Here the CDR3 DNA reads TGTGCCAGCAGCACGGGGGGACAGGGGGCTGGGACCCAGTACTTC.

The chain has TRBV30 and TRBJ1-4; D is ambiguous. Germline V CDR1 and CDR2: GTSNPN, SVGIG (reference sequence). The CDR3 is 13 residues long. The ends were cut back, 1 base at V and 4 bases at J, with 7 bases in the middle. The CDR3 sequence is CAWSGVYNEKLFF. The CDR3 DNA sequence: TGTGCCTGGAGTGGGGTATATAATGAAAAACTGTTTTTT. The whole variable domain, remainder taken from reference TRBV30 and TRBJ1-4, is SQTIHQWPATLVQPVGSPLSLECTVEGTSNPNLYWYRQAAGRGLQLLFYSVGIGQISSEVPQNLSASRPQDRQFILSSKKLLLSDSGFYLCAWSGVYNEKLFFGSGTQLSVL.

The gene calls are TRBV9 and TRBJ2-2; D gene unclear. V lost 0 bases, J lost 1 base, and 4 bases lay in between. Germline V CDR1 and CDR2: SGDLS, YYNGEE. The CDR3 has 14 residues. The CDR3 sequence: CASSVARNTGELFF. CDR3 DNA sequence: TGTGCCAGCAGCGTAGCAAGGAACACCGGGGAGCTGTTTTTT.

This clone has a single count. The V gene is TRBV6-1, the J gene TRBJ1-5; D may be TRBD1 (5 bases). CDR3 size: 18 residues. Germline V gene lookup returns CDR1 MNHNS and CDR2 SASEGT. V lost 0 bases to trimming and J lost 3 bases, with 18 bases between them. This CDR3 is CASSEAQTGWGDNQPQHF. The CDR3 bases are TGTGCCAGCAGTGAAGCGCAAACAGGTTGGGGGGACAATCAGCCCCAGCATTTT.

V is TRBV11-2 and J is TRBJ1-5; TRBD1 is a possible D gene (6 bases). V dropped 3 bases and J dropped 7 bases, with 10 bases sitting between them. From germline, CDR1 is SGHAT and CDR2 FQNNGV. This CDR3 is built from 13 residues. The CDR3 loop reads CASSLAGEQPQHF. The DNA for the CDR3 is TGTGCCAGCAGCTTGGCAGGGGAACAGCCCCAGCATTTT.

CDR3 loop: CASSLTGPGEQYF. Here the CDR3 DNA reads TGTGCCAGCAGCTTGACAGGTCCGGGAGAGCAGTACTTC. V is TRBV11-3 and J is TRBJ2-7, with a possible D match to TRBD1 (6 bases). The CDR3 sequence is 13 residues long. The V gene lost 3 bases and the J gene lost 7 bases, with 13 bases spanning the gap. CDR1 and CDR2 (germline): SGHNT, YENEEA.

The CDR3 DNA is TGTGCCAGCAGCTCTAGGGTACCCTACAATGAGCAGTTCTTC. The encoded protein is CASSSRVPYNEQFF. This sequence joins TRBV9 and TRBJ2-1; unclear D gene. Deletions cut 4 bases from V and 2 bases from J, with 10 bases between. The germline V gene encodes CDR1 SGDLS and CDR2 YYNGEE. The CDR3 spans 14 residues.

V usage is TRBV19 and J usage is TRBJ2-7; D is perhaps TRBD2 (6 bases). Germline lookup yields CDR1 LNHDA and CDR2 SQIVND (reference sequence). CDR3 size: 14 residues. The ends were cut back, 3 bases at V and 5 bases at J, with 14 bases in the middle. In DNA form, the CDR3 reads TGTGCCAGTAGTATGGGGGGAAAGCGTCACGAGCAGTACTTC. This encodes CASSMGGKRHEQYF.

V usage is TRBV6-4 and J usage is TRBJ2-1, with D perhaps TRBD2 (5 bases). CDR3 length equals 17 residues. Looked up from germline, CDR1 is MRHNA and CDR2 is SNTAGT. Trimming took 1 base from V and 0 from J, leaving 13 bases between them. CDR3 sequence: CASSDFSETRSYNEQFF. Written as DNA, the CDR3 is TGTGCCAGCAGTGACTTTAGCGAAACCCGCTCCTACAATGAGCAGTTCTTC.

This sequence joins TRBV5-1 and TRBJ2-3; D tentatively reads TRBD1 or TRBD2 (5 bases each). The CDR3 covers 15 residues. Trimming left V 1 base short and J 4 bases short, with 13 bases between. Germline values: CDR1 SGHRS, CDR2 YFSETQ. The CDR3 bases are TGCGCCAGCAGCTTGTTTCCGGGGACGGCAGATACGCAGTATTTT. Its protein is CASSLFPGTADTQYF.

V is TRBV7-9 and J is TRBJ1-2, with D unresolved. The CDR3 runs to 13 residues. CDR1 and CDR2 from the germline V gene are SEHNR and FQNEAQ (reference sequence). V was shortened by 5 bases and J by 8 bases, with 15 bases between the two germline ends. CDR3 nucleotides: TGTGCCAGCAGCCCGGACGGGGTTGGGGGCTACACCTTC. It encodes CASSPDGVGGYTF.

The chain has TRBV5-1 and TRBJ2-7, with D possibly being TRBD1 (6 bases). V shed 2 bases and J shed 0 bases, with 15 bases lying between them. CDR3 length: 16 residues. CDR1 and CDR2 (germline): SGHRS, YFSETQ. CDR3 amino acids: CASSLDQTGSSYEQYF. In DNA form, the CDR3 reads TGCGCCAGCAGCTTAGATCAGACAGGAAGCTCCTACGAGCAGTACTTC.

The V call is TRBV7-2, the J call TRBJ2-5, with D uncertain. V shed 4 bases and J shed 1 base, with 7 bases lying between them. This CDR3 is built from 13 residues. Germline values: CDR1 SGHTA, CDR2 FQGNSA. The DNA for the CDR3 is TGTGCCAGCAGCTCGCAGTCCCAAGAGACCCAGTACTTC. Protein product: CASSSQSQETQYF.

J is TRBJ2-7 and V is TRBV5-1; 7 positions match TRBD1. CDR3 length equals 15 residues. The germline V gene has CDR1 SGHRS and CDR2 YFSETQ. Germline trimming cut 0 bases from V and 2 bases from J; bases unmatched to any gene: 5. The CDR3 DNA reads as TGCGCCAGCAGCTTGGGACAGGGACCGCCCTACGAGCAGTACTTC. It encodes CASSLGQGPPYEQYF. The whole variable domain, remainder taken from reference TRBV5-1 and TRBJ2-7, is KAGVTQTPRYLIKTRGQQVTLSCSPISGHRSVSWYQQTPGQGLQFLFEYFSETQRNKGNFPGRFSGRQFSNSRSEMNVSTLELGDSALYLCASSLGQGPPYEQYFGPGTRLTVT.

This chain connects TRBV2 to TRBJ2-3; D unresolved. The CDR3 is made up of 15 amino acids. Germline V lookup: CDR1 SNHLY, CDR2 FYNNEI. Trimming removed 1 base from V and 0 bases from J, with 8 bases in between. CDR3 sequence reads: CASSEGLSSTDTQYF. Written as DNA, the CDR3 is TGTGCCAGCAGTGAAGGGCTGTCTAGCACAGATACGCAGTATTTT.

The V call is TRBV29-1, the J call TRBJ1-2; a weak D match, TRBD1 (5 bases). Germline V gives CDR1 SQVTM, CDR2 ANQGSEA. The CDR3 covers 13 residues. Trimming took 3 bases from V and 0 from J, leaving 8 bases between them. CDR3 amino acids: CSVDDSPNYGYTF. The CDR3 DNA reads TGCAGCGTTGATGACAGCCCTAACTATGGCTACACCTTC.

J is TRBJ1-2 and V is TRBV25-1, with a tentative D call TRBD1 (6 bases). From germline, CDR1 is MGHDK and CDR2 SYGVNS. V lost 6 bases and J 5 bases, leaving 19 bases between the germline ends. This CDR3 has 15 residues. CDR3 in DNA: TGTGCCAGCAGCTTACGGGGGGCCGGCGGATATGGCTACACCTTC. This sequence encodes CASSLRGAGGYGYTF.

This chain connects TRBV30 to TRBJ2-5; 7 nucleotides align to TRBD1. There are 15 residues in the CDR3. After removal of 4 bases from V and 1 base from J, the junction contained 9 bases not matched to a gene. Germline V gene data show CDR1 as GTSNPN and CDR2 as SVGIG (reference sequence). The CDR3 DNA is TGTGCCTGGAAAGGGGGCTTTGGTTTCCAAGAGACCCAGTACTTC. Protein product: CAWKGGFGFQETQYF.

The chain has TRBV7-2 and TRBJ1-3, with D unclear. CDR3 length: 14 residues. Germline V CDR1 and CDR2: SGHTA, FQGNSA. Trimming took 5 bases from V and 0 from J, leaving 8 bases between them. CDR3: CASSRQASGNTIYF. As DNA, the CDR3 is TGTGCCAGCAGCCGCCAGGCCTCTGGAAACACCATATATTTT.

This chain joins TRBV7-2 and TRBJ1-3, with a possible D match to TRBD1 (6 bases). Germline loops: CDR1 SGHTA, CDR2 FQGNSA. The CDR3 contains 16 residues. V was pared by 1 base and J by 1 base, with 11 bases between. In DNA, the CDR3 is TGTGCCAGCAGCTTAGTCCCAGGGGCATCTGGAAACACCATATATTTT. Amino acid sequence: CASSLVPGASGNTIYF.

This CDR3 reads CASTGGYEQYF. The DNA of the CDR3 is TGTGCCAGCACAGGGGGGTACGAGCAGTACTTC. J is TRBJ2-7 and V is TRBV27; a possible D gene is TRBD1 (7 bases). This CDR3 comprises 11 residues. V was clipped by 7 bases and J by 4 bases, with 8 bases between them. Germline V gene sequence: CDR1 MNHEY, CDR2 SMNVEV (reference sequence).